The rows below give T cell receptor beta chains drawn from one sample of a study of blood T cell repertoires in COVID-19. Only in-frame clones appear in the TCRdb table, and some are missing; sequencing was by immunoSEQ multiplex PCR. The table has 300,000 to 400,000 clones, approximately 88% seen once. The material sequenced was peripheral blood. Receptors originate from a woman in her twenties or thirties with COVID-19, enrolled during active disease. Each CDR3 is given with its conserved first and last residue. The D gene is left open where the match is weak. Size tells how often a clone was seen (once, few, many) or the class of an expanded clone, and some rows leave it out.

j_call,d_call,clone_size,v_call,cdr3_nt,cdr3_aa
TRBJ2-7,-,-,TRBV28,TGTGCCAGCAGATCACTCCACTACGAGCAGTACTTC,CASRSLHYEQYF
TRBJ1-5,-,-,TRBV4-1,TGCGCCAGCAGCCAAGATGGAGACAGGTTTTACTATGGCAATCAGCCCCAGCATTTT,CASSQDGDRFYYGNQPQHF
TRBJ1-6,-,-,TRBV6-1,TGTGCCAGCAGTGACTTAGAAAGCTCCTATAATTCACCCCTCCACTTT,CASSDLESSYNSPLHF
TRBJ1-2,-,-,TRBV30,TGTGCCTGGAGTGTATCGGCGGTGGGCTACACCTTC,CAWSVSAVGYTF
TRBJ2-1,TRBD2,-,TRBV3-1/TRBV3-2,TGTGCCAGCAGCCAAGCTAGCGGGGGGGCACGGAATGAGCAGTTCTTC,CASSQASGGARNEQFF
TRBJ1-1,TRBD1,-,TRBV5-6,TGTGCCAGCAGCCGACAGGGGCCGAACACTGAAGCTTTCTTT,CASSRQGPNTEAFF
TRBJ2-3,TRBD2,-,TRBV5-1,TGCGCCAGCAGCTTAAGGACTAGCGGGACCACAGATACGCAGTATTTT,CASSLRTSGTTDTQYF
TRBJ1-4,-,-,TRBV2,TGTGCCAGCAACAGTCAGAGCCACGAAAAACTGTTTTTT,CASNSQSHEKLFF
TRBJ2-1,TRBD2,-,TRBV7-6,TGTGCCAGCAGCCCCGGGACTAGCGGGATCTATGAGCAGTTCTTC,CASSPGTSGIYEQFF
TRBJ1-1,-,-,TRBV11-2,TGTGCCAGCAGCTTAGGAAGAGGGGGAGAGAACACTGAAGCTTTCTTT,CASSLGRGGENTEAFF
TRBJ2-1,TRBD1,-,TRBV19,TGTGCCAGTAGTATAGGGACAGGACAGGGCTACTACAATGAGCAGTTCTTC,CASSIGTGQGYYNEQFF
TRBJ2-1,TRBD1,-,TRBV27,TGTGCCAGCGGGTCGACAGGGTTCAATGAGCAGTTCTTC,CASGSTGFNEQFF
TRBJ2-4,TRBD1,-,TRBV4-3,TGCGCCAGCAGCCAACGGACAGGGGGCGTCAAAAACATTCAGTACTTC,CASSQRTGGVKNIQYF
TRBJ1-1,-,once,TRBV27,TGTGCCAGCAGTTTAAAGGGGGACACTGAAGCTTTCTTT,CASSLKGDTEAFF
TRBJ2-1,TRBD2,-,TRBV4-2,TGTGCCAGCAGCCTAAGGACTAGCGGGGGTAACGATGAGCAGTTCTTC,CASSLRTSGGNDEQFF
TRBJ2-2,TRBD1,-,TRBV5-1,TGCGCCAGCAGCCAGGGGGACACCGGGGAGCTGTTTTTT,CASSQGDTGELFF
TRBJ2-3,TRBD1,once,TRBV2,TGTGCCAGCAGCCTACAGGGGTTTCGCACAGATACGCAGTATTTT,CASSLQGFRTDTQYF
TRBJ2-5,-,-,TRBV27,TGTGCCAGCAGGGTCGGGGTATCTTGGGAGACCCAGTACTTC,CASRVGVSWETQYF
TRBJ2-5,TRBD2,-,TRBV3-1/TRBV3-2,TGTGCCAGCAGCCTCCAAACTAGCGCCCAAGAGACCCAGTACTTC,CASSLQTSAQETQYF
TRBJ1-2,-,-,TRBV7-9,TGTGCCAGCAGCCTAGAATCTCGGACAGACGGCTACACCTTC,CASSLESRTDGYTF